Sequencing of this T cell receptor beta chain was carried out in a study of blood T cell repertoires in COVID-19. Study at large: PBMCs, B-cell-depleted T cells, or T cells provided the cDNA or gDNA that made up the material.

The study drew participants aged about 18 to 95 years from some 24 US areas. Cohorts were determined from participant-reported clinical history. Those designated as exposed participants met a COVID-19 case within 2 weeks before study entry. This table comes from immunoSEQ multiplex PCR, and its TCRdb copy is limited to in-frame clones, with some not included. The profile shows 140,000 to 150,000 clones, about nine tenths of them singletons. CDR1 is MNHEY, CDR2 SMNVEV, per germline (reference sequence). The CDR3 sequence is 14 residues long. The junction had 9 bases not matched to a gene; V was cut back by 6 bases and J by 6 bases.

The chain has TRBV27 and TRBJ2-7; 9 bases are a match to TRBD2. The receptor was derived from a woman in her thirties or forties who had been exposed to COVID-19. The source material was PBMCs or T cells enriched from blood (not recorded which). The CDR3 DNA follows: TGTGCCAGCAGGATAGCGGGAGAAGCGGGCGAGCAGTACTTC. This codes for CASRIAGEAGEQYF.